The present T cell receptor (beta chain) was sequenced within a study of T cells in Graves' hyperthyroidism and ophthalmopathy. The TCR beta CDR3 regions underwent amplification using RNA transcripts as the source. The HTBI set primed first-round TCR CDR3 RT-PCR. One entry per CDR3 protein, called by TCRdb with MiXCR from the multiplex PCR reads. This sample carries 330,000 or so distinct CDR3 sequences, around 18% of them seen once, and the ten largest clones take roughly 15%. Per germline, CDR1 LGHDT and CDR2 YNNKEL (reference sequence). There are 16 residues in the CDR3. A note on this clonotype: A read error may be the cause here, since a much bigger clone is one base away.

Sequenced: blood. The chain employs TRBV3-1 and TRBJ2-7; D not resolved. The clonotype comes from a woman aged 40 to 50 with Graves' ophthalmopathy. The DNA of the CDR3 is TGTGCCATCAGCCAAAGGGATGACGAGGCTACCTACGAGCAGTACTTC. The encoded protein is CAISQRDDEATYEQYF.